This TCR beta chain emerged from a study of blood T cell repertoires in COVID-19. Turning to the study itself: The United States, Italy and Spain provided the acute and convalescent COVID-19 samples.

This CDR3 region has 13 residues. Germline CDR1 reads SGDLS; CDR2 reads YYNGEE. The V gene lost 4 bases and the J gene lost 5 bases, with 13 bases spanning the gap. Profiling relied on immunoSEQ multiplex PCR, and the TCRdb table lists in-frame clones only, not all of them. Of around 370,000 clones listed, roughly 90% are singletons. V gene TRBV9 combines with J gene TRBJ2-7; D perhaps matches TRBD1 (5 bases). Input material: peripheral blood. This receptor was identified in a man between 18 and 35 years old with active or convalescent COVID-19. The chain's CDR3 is CASSPRVDHEQYF. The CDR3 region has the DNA TGTGCCAGCAGCCCCAGGGTGGACCACGAGCAGTACTTC.